Shown below are 18 T cell receptor beta chains from a single sample sequenced in a study of cytomegalovirus exposure and HLA in healthy donors. With 60 Vbeta and 13 Jbeta primers, the PCR was carried out. TCRdb's table, derived via immunoSEQ multiplex PCR, lists solely in-frame clones and lacks some. The data show fewer than 180,000 clones, just under 65% seen once. Sequencing was done on a sample of PBMCs. The receptors originated from a woman aged 55-75 years in good health and CMV-seropositive.

CDR3 bases: TGCAGTTCGGGGAGCTCCTACGAGCAGTACTTC. Translated: CSSGSSYEQYF. The V call is TRBV20-1, the J call TRBJ2-7; D possibly corresponds to TRBD2 (5 bases). In germline, CDR1 is DFQATT, CDR2 SNEGSKA (reference sequence). The CDR3 is made up of 11 amino acids. Trimming pared 8 bases from V and 0 bases from J, leaving 8 bases between.

The rearrangement uses TRBV6-6 and TRBJ1-1, with D unclear. The V gene lost 8 bases and the J gene lost 11 bases, with 12 bases spanning the gap. There are 10 residues in the CDR3. Germline CDR1 MNHNY, CDR2 SVGAGI (reference sequence). The CDR3 sequence is CASYDNRAFF. The DNA for the CDR3 is TGTGCCAGCTATGACAATCGGGCTTTCTTT.

V usage is TRBV2 and J usage is TRBJ2-5; 11 bases align to TRBD2. The last part of the DNA fits TRBJ2-7 better; the J call may be wrong. Germline V lookup: CDR1 SNHLY, CDR2 FYNNEI. The CDR3 sequence is 15 residues long. In DNA form, the CDR3 reads TGTGCCAGCAGGATGTCTAGCGGGAGGTTCCACGAGCAGTACTTC. Encoded protein: CASRMSSGRFHEQYF.

This clone came up once. J is TRBJ2-7 and V is TRBV11-1; D perhaps matches TRBD2 (9 bases). The CDR3 has 15 residues. CDR1 SGHAT and CDR2 FQDESV come from the germline V gene (reference sequence). The germline V and J ends were trimmed by 5 bases and 4 bases, with 18 bases remaining between them. CDR3 DNA: TGTGCCAGCAGCACAGGGGGTAGCGGGAGTTACGAGCAGTACTTC. As protein: CASSTGGSGSYEQYF. The entire variable domain, with the rest obtained from reference TRBV11-1 and TRBJ2-7, is as follows: EAEVAQSPRYKITEKSQAVAFWCDPISGHATLYWYRQILGQGPELLVQFQDESVVDDSQLPKDRFSAERLKGVDSTLKIQPAELGDSAMYLCASSTGGSGSYEQYFGPGTRLTVT.

The table lists this clone with a few counts. CDR3 nucleotide sequence: TGTGCCAGCAGTGTGGAAGCGGGGGCCTACAATGAGCAGTTCTTC. Translating it yields CASSVEAGAYNEQFF. J is TRBJ2-1 and V is TRBV6-4, with 8 bases that match TRBD2. CDR3 length: 15 amino acids. Germline lookup yields CDR1 MRHNA and CDR2 SNTAGT. V shed 4 bases and J 2 bases; nucleotides not matched to a gene: 4.

The chain combines TRBV7-8 with TRBJ1-4; 9 bases are a match to TRBD1. The V segment lost 3 bases and the J segment 1 base; nucleotides outside the gene matches: 3. There are 16 residues in the CDR3. The germline V gene has CDR1 SGHVS and CDR2 FQNEAQ. CDR3 bases: TGTGCCAGCAGCTTGATGGGACAGGGAACTAATGAAAAACTGTTTTTT. Translating it yields CASSLMGQGTNEKLFF.

This clone was detected only a few times. This rearrangement joins TRBV27 to TRBJ2-3, with TRBD2 as a possible D gene (6 bases). This CDR3 comprises 15 residues. Germline V CDR1 and CDR2: MNHEY, SMNVEV (reference sequence). V lost 6 bases and J 0 bases, leaving 13 bases between the germline ends. As DNA, the CDR3 is TGTGCCAGCAGCGGTATAGCGGCAAGCACAGATACGCAGTATTTT. Translation: CASSGIAASTDTQYF.

The genes are TRBV19 and TRBJ1-3; D gene ambiguous. Trimming stripped 3 bases from V and 3 bases from J, with 15 bases between. CDR1 is LNHDA and CDR2 is SQIVND in the germline V gene (reference sequence). The CDR3 has 16 residues. CDR3 nucleotide sequence: TGTGCCAGTAGTATTGGTGGAATCCAGCGTGGAAACACCATATATTTT. As protein: CASSIGGIQRGNTIYF.

The J gene is TRBJ2-2, the V gene TRBV6-5, with 15 bases identical to TRBD2. The germline V gene has CDR1 MNHEY and CDR2 SVGAGI. This CDR3 is built from 15 residues. The J segment lost 8 bases and the V segment lost 4 bases, leaving 2 bases of the junction unmatched. In DNA form, the CDR3 reads TGTGCCAGCAGTTCCGGGACTAGCGGGAGGGGGGAGCTGTTTTTT. Its translation is CASSSGTSGRGELFF.

The chain links TRBV19 to TRBJ2-7; the D is unclear. From germline, CDR1 is LNHDA and CDR2 SQIVND (reference sequence). The CDR3 consists of 13 residues. The germline V and J ends were trimmed by 4 bases and 2 bases, with 9 bases remaining between them. The CDR3 reads CASSTSPPYEQYF. The CDR3 coding sequence is TGTGCCAGTAGTACCTCCCCCCCCTACGAGCAGTACTTC.

The V and J genes are TRBV7-2 and TRBJ2-3; the D is unclear. Germline V CDR1 and CDR2: SGHTA, FQGNSA. The V and J ends lost 4 bases and 2 bases respectively, with 13 bases between them. CDR3 size: 15 residues. The CDR3 loop is CASSSRVLITDTQYF. In DNA, the CDR3 is TGTGCCAGCAGCTCCCGGGTCTTAATCACAGATACGCAGTATTTT. Drawing the rest from reference TRBV7-2 and TRBJ2-3, the complete variable domain is GAGVSQSPSNKVTEKGKDVELRCDPISGHTALYWYRQSLGQGLEFLIYFQGNSAPDKSGLPSDRFSAERTGGSVSTLTIQRTQQEDSAVYLCASSSRVLITDTQYFGPGTRLTVL.

This clone was seen a few times. The chain recombines TRBV5-6 with TRBJ1-3; D is uncertain. The CDR3 length is 14 residues. Germline V CDR1 and CDR2: SGHDT, YYEEEE. Deletions cut 0 bases from V and 4 bases from J, with 8 bases between. The CDR3 nucleotides are TGTGCCAGCAGCTTGGGGCTCGTCGGAAACACCATATATTTT. Its protein product is CASSLGLVGNTIYF.

This clone was observed a few times. The chain links TRBV5-6 to TRBJ2-1; weak D call: TRBD2 (6 bases). V lost 0 bases and J 7 bases, leaving 11 bases between the germline ends. CDR1 and CDR2 from the germline V gene are SGHDT and YYEEEE. This CDR3 region has 14 residues. The CDR3, as DNA: TGTGCCAGCAGCTTGGGGGGGGTTATGAATGAGCAGTTCTTC. It encodes CASSLGGVMNEQFF. Combining the CDR3 with reference TRBV5-6 and TRBJ2-1 gives the whole variable domain DAGVTQSPTHLIKTRGQQVTLRCSPKSGHDTVSWYQQALGQGPQFIFQYYEEEERQRGNFPDRFSGHQFPNYSSELNVNALLLGDSALYLCASSLGGVMNEQFFGPGTRLTVL.

This clone occurred a few times. The chain carries TRBV5-1 and TRBJ2-3, with D perhaps TRBD2 (5 bases). Germline values: CDR1 SGHRS, CDR2 YFSETQ. This CDR3 region has 15 residues. The V gene lost 3 bases and the J gene lost 3 bases, with 14 bases spanning the gap. CDR3 sequence reads: CASSSALGLTDTQYF. The DNA for the CDR3 is TGCGCCAGCAGCTCGGCACTAGGTTTGACAGATACGCAGTATTTT.

In this sample, this clone turned up a few times. CDR3 in amino acids: CASSDPVGDYGYTF. The CDR3 DNA follows: TGTGCCAGCAGCGACCCGGTCGGGGACTATGGCTACACCTTC. The chain carries TRBV28 and TRBJ1-2; no reliable D call. The CDR3 length is 14 residues. CDR1 and CDR2 (germline): MDHEN, SYDVKM. V was shortened by 6 bases and J by 3 bases, with 14 bases between the two germline ends.

This chain links TRBV5-1 with TRBJ2-7, with 7 bases that match TRBD1. Germline assignment: CDR1 SGHRS and CDR2 YFSETQ. V gave up 3 bases and J gave up 2 bases; unmatched junction bases: 5. The CDR3 spans 14 residues. The CDR3 is CASSSWDRPYEQYF. CDR3 in DNA: TGCGCCAGCAGCTCATGGGACAGACCCTACGAGCAGTACTTC.

The genes are TRBV7-8 and TRBJ2-5; D is possibly TRBD2 (6 bases). Germline V gene data show CDR1 as SGHVS and CDR2 as FQNEAQ. V lost 5 bases, J lost 1 base, and 11 bases lay in between. The CDR3 extends over 14 amino acids. In DNA, the CDR3 is TGTGCCAGCAGCCCGTCGGGGGTCCAAGAGACCCAGTACTTC. Translation gives CASSPSGVQETQYF.

V usage is TRBV6-6 and J usage is TRBJ2-1; TRBD2 might be the D (5 bases). The CDR3 consists of 13 residues. Germline CDR1 is MNHNY and CDR2 is SVGAGI (reference sequence). Trimming left V 7 bases short and J 5 bases short, with 12 bases between. This CDR3 reads CASTGRRNNEQFF. In DNA, the CDR3 is TGTGCCAGCACCGGACGGAGGAACAATGAGCAGTTCTTC.